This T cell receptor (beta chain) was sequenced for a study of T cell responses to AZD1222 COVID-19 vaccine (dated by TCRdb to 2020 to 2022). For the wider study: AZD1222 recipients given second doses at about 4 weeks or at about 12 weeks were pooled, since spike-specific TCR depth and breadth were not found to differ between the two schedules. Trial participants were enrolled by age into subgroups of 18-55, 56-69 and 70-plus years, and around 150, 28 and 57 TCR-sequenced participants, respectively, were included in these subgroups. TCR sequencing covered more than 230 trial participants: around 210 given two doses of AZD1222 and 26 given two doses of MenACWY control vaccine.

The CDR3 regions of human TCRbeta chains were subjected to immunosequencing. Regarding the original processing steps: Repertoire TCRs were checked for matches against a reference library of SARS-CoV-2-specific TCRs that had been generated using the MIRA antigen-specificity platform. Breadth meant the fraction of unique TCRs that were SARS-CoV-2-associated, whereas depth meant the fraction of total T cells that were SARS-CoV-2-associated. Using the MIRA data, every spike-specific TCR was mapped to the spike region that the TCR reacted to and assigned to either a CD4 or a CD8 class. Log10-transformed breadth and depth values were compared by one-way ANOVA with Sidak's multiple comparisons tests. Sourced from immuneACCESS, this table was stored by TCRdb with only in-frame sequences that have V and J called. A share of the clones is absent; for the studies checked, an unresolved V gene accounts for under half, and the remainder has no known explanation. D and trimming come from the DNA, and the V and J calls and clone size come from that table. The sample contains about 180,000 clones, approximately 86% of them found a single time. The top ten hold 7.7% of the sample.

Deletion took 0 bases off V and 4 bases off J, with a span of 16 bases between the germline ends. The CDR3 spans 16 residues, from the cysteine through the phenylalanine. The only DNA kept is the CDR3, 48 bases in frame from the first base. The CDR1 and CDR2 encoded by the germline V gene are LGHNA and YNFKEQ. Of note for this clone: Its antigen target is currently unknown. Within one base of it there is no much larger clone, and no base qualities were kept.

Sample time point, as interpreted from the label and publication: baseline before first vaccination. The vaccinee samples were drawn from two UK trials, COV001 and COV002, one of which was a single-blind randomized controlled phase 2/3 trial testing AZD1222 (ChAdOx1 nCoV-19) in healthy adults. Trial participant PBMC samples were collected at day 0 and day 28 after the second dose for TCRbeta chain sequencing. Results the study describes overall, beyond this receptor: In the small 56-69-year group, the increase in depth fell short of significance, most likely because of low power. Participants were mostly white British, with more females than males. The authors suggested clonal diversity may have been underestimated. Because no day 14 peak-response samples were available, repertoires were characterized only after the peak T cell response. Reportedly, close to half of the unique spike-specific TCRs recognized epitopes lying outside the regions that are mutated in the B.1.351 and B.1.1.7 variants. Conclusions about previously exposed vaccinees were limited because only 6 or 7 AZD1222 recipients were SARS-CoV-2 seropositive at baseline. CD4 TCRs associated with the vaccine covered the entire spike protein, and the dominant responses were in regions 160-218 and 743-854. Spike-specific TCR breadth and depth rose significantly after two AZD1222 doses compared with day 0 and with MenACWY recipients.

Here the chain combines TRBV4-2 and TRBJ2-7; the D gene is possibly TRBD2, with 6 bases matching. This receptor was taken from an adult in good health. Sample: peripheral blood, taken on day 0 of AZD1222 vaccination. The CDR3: CASSQDQGGARYEQYF. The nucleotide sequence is TGTGCCAGCAGCCAAGATCAGGGCGGGGCGAGATACGAGCAGTACTTC.